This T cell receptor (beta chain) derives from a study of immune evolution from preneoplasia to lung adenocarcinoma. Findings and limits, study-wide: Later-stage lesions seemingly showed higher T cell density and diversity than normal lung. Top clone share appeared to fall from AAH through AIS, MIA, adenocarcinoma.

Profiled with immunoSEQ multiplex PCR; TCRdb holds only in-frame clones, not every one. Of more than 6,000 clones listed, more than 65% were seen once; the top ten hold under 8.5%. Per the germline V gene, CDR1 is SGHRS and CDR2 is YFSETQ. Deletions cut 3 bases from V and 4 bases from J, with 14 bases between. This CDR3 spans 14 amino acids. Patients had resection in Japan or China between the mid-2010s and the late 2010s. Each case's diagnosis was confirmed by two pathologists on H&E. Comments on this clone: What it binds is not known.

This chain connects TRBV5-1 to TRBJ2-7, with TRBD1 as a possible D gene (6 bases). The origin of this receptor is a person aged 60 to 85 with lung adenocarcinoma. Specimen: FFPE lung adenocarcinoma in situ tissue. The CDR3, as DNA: TGCGCCAGCAGCTCAAACACCGGACAGTACGAGCAGTACTTC. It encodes CASSSNTGQYEQYF. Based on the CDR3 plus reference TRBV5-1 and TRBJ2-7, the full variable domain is KAGVTQTPRYLIKTRGQQVTLSCSPISGHRSVSWYQQTPGQGLQFLFEYFSETQRNKGNFPGRFSGRQFSNSRSEMNVSTLELGDSALYLCASSSNTGQYEQYFGPGTRLTVT.